Listed below are T cell receptor beta chains from one sample, sequenced in a study of blood T cell repertoires in COVID-19. TCRdb's table, derived via immunoSEQ multiplex PCR, lists solely in-frame clones and lacks some. The table lists under 200,000 clones, roughly 84% of them singletons, with approximately 7% in the top ten. Sample: peripheral blood. All receptors derive from a man between 45 and 60 years old with active or convalescent COVID-19. CDR3s include the opening cysteine and the closing phenylalanine or tryptophan. Fields, in order: V gene, J gene, clone size, D gene, CDR3 protein, CDR3 DNA. A D gene is named only where the DNA matches it firmly. Some rows mark clone size as missing; the rest say once, few, many or name a class of expanded clone.

>TRBV6-5|TRBJ1-5|NA|NA
CASRQQGYSNQPQHF
TGTGCCAGCAGACAACAGGGTTATAGCAATCAGCCCCAGCATTTT
>TRBV9|TRBJ2-2|NA|NA
CASSSRIGGAGGELFF
TGTGCCAGCAGTTCCCGAATTGGGGGCGCGGGCGGGGAGCTGTTTTTT
>TRBV19|TRBJ1-6|NA|NA
CASSLGQNSPLHF
TGTGCCAGTAGTCTCGGACAGAATTCACCCCTCCACTTT
>TRBV19|TRBJ1-5|NA|NA
CASSIRLGASGNQPQHF
TGTGCCAGTAGTATTCGATTAGGGGCCTCAGGGAATCAGCCCCAGCATTTT
>TRBV28|TRBJ2-7|NA|TRBD1
CASIRTGRNEQYF
TGTGCCAGCATTCGGACAGGGCGCAACGAGCAGTACTTC
>TRBV12-3/TRBV12-4|TRBJ1-2|few|TRBD1
CASSGTEYGYTF
TGTGCCAGCAGTGGGACAGAATATGGCTACACCTTC
>TRBV9|TRBJ2-5|NA|NA
CASSVRVSETQYF
TGTGCCAGCAGCGTCAGGGTTAGTGAGACCCAGTACTTC
>TRBV5-4|TRBJ2-2|NA|NA
CASSLDLTGELFF
TGTGCCAGCAGCTTGGACCTAACCGGGGAGCTGTTTTTT
>TRBV5-8|TRBJ1-4|NA|TRBD1
CASSSPGTGNEKLFF
TGTGCCAGCAGCTCCCCCGGGACAGGGAATGAAAAACTGTTTTTT
>TRBV5-6|TRBJ1-2|NA|NA
CASSKRGGGYTF
TGTGCCAGCAGCAAACGAGGGGGTGGCTACACCTTC
>TRBV15|TRBJ2-2|NA|NA
CATSRDSHLLRTGELFF
TGTGCCACCAGCAGAGATTCCCACCTACTTCGCACCGGGGAGCTGTTTTTT
>TRBV7-8|TRBJ2-5|once|TRBD1
CASSLGSTGLETQYF
TGTGCCAGCAGCTTAGGGTCGACAGGGTTAGAGACCCAGTACTTC
>TRBV6-2/TRBV6-3|TRBJ2-1|once|NA
CASSTNLRPVGNNEQFF
TGTGCCAGCAGCACCAACCTTCGACCAGTGGGCAACAATGAGCAGTTCTTC
>TRBV7-9|TRBJ2-1|NA|TRBD1
CASSLGTGGSYNEQFF
TGTGCCAGCAGCTTAGGGACAGGGGGATCCTACAATGAGCAGTTCTTC
>TRBV27|TRBJ2-1|NA|NA
CASSLSGGATYNEQFF
TGTGCCAGCAGTTTATCGGGGGGGGCAACCTACAATGAGCAGTTCTTC
>TRBV10-3|TRBJ1-1|NA|NA
CAISDRQEVATEAFF
TGTGCCATCAGCGATCGACAGGAAGTGGCCACTGAAGCTTTCTTT
>TRBV21-1|TRBJ2-7|NA|NA
CASSDVGISGTNSYEQYF
TGTGCCAGCAGCGACGTGGGGATTAGCGGGACCAACTCCTACGAGCAGTACTTC
>TRBV4-2|TRBJ1-4|NA|TRBD1
CASSRDGTGGNEKLFF
TGTGCCAGCAGCCGAGACGGGACAGGGGGCAATGAAAAACTGTTTTTT
>TRBV5-4|TRBJ1-2|NA|TRBD1
CASSLGQGNYGYTF
TGTGCCAGCAGCTTGGGACAGGGGAACTATGGCTACACCTTC
>TRBV7-2|TRBJ2-5|NA|NA
CASSQRGGETQYF
TGTGCCAGCAGCCAGAGGGGGGGAGAGACCCAGTACTTC
>TRBV6-6|TRBJ2-3|NA|TRBD2
CASSSGGVASPQYF
TGTGCCAGCAGTTCGGGAGGGGTAGCTTCTCCTCAGTATTTT
>TRBV19|TRBJ2-5|NA|TRBD2
CASSTQRGALETQYF
TGTGCCAGTAGTACCCAGCGGGGGGCCTTGGAGACCCAGTACTTC
>TRBV2|TRBJ2-1|NA|TRBD1
CASSAGTGGYNEQFF
TGTGCCAGCAGTGCCGGGACAGGGGGCTACAATGAGCAGTTCTTC
>TRBV21-1|TRBJ2-2|NA|NA
CASTTYRHSRGGGVTGELFF
TGTGCCAGCACCACCTACCGGCACTCGCGGGGGGGTGGGGTCACCGGGGAGCTGTTTTTT
>TRBV5-8|TRBJ1-2|NA|NA
CASSLGDITHGYTF
TGTGCCAGCAGCTTGGGGGACATCACTCATGGCTACACCTTC
>TRBV5-4|TRBJ1-2|NA|NA
CASSLTENYGYTF
TGTGCCAGCAGCTTGACAGAAAACTATGGCTACACCTTC
>TRBV7-2|TRBJ1-5|NA|TRBD1
CASSTHGTGNNQPQHF
TGTGCCAGCAGCACCCATGGGACAGGGAACAATCAGCCCCAGCATTTT
>TRBV10-3|TRBJ2-6|NA|TRBD2
CAISEGTISGANVLTF
TGTGCCATCAGTGAAGGGACTATCTCTGGGGCCAACGTCCTGACTTTC
>TRBV19|TRBJ2-5|NA|NA
CASSMTGVGETQYF
TGTGCCAGTAGTATGACGGGGGTAGGGGAGACCCAGTACTTC
>TRBV15|TRBJ2-5|NA|NA
CATSRGGGETQYF
TGTGCCACCAGCAGAGGAGGAGGAGAGACCCAGTACTTC
>TRBV5-6|TRBJ2-7|NA|TRBD2
CASSLFASGGYEQYF
TGTGCCAGCAGCCTTTTCGCTAGCGGGGGGTACGAGCAGTACTTC
>TRBV6-5|TRBJ2-3|NA|TRBD1
CATNRGTSTDTQYF
TGTGCCACCAACAGGGGCACAAGCACAGATACGCAGTATTTT
>TRBV2|TRBJ2-5|NA|NA
CASSELGTSQETQYF
TGTGCCAGCAGTGAACTAGGCACCTCACAAGAGACCCAGTACTTC
>TRBV21-1|TRBJ1-5|NA|NA
CASSKVRPGGPLCSNQPQHF
TGTGCCAGCAGCAAAGTCCGCCCCGGGGGGCCACTGTGTAGCAATCAGCCCCAGCATTTT
>TRBV19|TRBJ1-2|few|TRBD1
CASSSGQGIRGYTF
TGTGCCAGTAGTTCGGGACAGGGGATTCGTGGCTACACCTTC
>TRBV7-2|TRBJ2-7|NA|TRBD2
CASAGDWYEQYF
TGTGCCAGCGCGGGAGATTGGTACGAGCAGTACTTC
>TRBV6-5|TRBJ1-5|NA|NA
CASSGHPYSNQPQHF
TGTGCCAGCAGCGGACACCCTTATAGCAATCAGCCCCAGCATTTT
>TRBV4-2|TRBJ2-1|NA|TRBD2
CASSQSARRTSGFNEQFF
TGTGCCAGCAGCCAGTCCGCCCGTCGGACTAGCGGATTCAATGAGCAGTTCTTC
>TRBV6-2/TRBV6-3|TRBJ2-1|NA|NA
CASSPTGFQEQFF
TGTGCCAGCAGTCCAACAGGGTTCCAGGAGCAGTTCTTC
>TRBV18|TRBJ2-5|few|TRBD1
CASSPPSRGETQYF
TGTGCCAGCTCACCACCTTCCAGGGGGGAGACCCAGTACTTC
>TRBV15|TRBJ1-1|NA|NA
CATSREGGLNTEAFF
TGTGCCACCAGCAGAGAGGGAGGGTTGAACACTGAAGCTTTCTTT
>TRBV10-3|TRBJ2-2|NA|NA
CAISESKRTGELFF
TGTGCCATCAGTGAGTCGAAGAGGACCGGGGAGCTGTTTTTT
>TRBV6-5|TRBJ1-4|NA|NA
CASSPDSKKLFF
TGTGCCAGCAGCCCGGACTCTAAAAAACTGTTTTTT
>TRBV15|TRBJ2-1|NA|TRBD2
CATSRGGGLVGNEQFF
TGTGCCACCAGCAGAGGGGGGGGACTAGTGGGCAATGAGCAGTTCTTC
>TRBV27|TRBJ1-2|NA|NA
CASSLWAGDTNYGYTF
TGTGCCAGCAGTTTATGGGCAGGGGACACTAACTATGGCTACACCTTC
>TRBV11-2|TRBJ1-6|NA|NA
CASSGTAGQGSPLHF
TGTGCCAGCAGCGGCACGGCAGGGCAAGGTTCACCCCTCCACTTT
>TRBV6-5|TRBJ1-6|NA|TRBD1
CASSYSTGGNSPLHF
TGTGCCAGCAGTTACTCTACAGGGGGGAATTCACCCCTCCACTTT
>TRBV20-1|TRBJ2-1|NA|TRBD2
CSASIRTSGRRYNEQFF
TGCAGTGCCAGTATTCGGACTAGCGGGAGGAGATACAATGAGCAGTTCTTC
>TRBV5-8|TRBJ2-1|NA|NA
CASSRRGTYNEQFF
TGTGCCAGCAGCCGCAGGGGGACTTACAATGAGCAGTTCTTC
>TRBV7-8|TRBJ2-7|NA|NA
CASSPGQGMSYEQYF
TGTGCCAGCAGCCCGGGACAAGGGATGTCCTACGAGCAGTACTTC
>TRBV6-1|TRBJ1-1|once|NA
CASSEHLGVRTEAFF
TGTGCCAGCAGTGAACACCTGGGAGTTCGCACTGAAGCTTTCTTT